In its sample, the clone carrying this T cell receptor (beta chain) was seen many times. What it binds is unknown. These data come from a study of T cells after yellow fever vaccination. Study as a whole: Low-cell-number fractions underwent preparation using SMART-Seq v4 Ultra Low Input.

TCRdb re-called the 5' RACE reads with MiXCR, one entry per CDR3 protein. The sample includes roughly 79,000 distinct CDR3 sequences, around 7.7% of them seen just once. Germline CDR1 and CDR2: MNHEY and SMNVEV (reference sequence). V lost 2 bases to trimming and J lost 3 bases, with 7 bases between them. This CDR3 is built from 14 residues. Findings and caveats of the study: Subsequent to the booster, the majority of primary-vaccination clones reappeared (roughly 96% CD4, roughly 90% CD8).

The sequenced sample was CD8+ T cells sorted from PBMCs, obtained 10 to 11 days after the first yellow fever vaccination. The rearrangement joins TRBV27 to TRBJ2-2, with D maybe TRBD1 (6 bases). This clonotype originated in a young man who received the YFV17D yellow fever vaccine. Here the CDR3 DNA reads TGTGCCAGCAGTTTAAGGACAGACACCGGGGAGCTGTTTTTT. It yields the protein CASSLRTDTGELFF.